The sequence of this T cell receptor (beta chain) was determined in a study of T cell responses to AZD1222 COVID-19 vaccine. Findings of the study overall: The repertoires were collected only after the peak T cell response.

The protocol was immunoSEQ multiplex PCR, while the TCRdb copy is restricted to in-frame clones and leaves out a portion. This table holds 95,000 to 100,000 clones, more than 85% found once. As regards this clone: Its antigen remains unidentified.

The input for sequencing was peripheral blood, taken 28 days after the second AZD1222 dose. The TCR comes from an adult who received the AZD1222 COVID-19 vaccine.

In nucleotides, the CDR3 is TGTGCCAGCAGCCAAGGAGGGGGATCCACTGAAGCTTTCTTT. Protein product: CASSQGGGSTEAFF. The gene calls are TRBV3-1 (or the pseudogene TRBV3-2) and TRBJ1-1; a possible D gene is TRBD1 (6 bases). Germline CDR1 LGHDT, CDR2 YNNKEL (reference sequence). The CDR3 is 14 amino acids. Trimming left V 1 base short and J 4 bases short, with 10 bases between.